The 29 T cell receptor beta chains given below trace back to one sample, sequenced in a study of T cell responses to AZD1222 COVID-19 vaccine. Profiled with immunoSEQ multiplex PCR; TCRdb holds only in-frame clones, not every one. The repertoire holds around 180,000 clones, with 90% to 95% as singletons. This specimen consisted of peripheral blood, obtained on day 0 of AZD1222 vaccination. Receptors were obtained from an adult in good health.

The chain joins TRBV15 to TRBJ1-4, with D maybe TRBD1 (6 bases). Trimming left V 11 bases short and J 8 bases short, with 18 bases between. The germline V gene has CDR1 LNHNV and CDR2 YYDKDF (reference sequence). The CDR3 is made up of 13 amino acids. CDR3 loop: CASQGQGSEKLFF. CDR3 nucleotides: TGTGCCTCCCAGGGGCAGGGGAGCGAAAAACTGTTTTTT.

The CDR3 reads CSARDGGTGNTIYF. The CDR3 DNA is TGCAGCGCGCGGGACGGAGGTACGGGAAACACCATATATTTT. The chain joins TRBV29-1 to TRBJ1-3, with D possibly matching TRBD1 (5 bases). Germline loops: CDR1 SQVTM, CDR2 ANQGSEA. CDR3 length: 14 residues. V dropped 7 bases and J dropped 4 bases, with 17 bases sitting between them. Together with reference TRBV29-1 and TRBJ1-3, the CDR3 gives the full variable domain: SAVISQKPSRDICQRGTSLTIQCQVDSQVTMMFWYRQQPGQSLTLIATANQGSEATYESGFVIDKFPISRPNLTFSTLTVSNMSPEDSSIYLCSARDGGTGNTIYFGEGSWLTVV.

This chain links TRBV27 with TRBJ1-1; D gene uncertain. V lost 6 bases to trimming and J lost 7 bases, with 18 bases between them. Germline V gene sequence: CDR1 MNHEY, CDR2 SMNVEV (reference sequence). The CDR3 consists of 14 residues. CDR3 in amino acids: CASSLRYGYSEAFF. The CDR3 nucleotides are TGTGCCAGCAGCTTAAGGTATGGGTACAGTGAAGCTTTCTTT.

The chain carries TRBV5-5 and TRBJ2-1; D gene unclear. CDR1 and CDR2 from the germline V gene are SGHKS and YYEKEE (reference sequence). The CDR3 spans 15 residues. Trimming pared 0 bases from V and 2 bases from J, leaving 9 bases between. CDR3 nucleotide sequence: TGTGCCAGCAGCTTGGGCCGCACGGCCTACAATGAGCAGTTCTTC. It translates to CASSLGRTAYNEQFF.

In DNA form, the CDR3 reads TGTGCCAGCTCACCCCTTGGACAGGGATACGAAAAACTGTTTTTT. Translation: CASSPLGQGYEKLFF. The chain links TRBV18 to TRBJ1-4, with 8 bases that match TRBD1. Germline CDR1 is KGHSH and CDR2 is LQKENI. The CDR3 consists of 15 residues. Trimming took 3 bases from V and 8 from J; bases not matched to a gene: 8.

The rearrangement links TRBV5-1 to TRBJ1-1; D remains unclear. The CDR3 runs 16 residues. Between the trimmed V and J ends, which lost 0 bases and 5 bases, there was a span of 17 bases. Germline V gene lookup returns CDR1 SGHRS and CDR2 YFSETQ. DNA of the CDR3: TGCGCCAGCAGCTTGGTTCCAGGCCTGGGAATGACTGAAGCTTTCTTT. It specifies CASSLVPGLGMTEAFF.

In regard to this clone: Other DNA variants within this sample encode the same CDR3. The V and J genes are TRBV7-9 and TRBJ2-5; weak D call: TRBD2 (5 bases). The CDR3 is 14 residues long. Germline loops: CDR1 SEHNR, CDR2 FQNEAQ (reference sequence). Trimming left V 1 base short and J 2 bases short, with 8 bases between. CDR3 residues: CASSLGLLQETQYF. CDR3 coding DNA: TGTGCCAGCAGCTTAGGACTACTACAAGAGACCCAGTACTTC.

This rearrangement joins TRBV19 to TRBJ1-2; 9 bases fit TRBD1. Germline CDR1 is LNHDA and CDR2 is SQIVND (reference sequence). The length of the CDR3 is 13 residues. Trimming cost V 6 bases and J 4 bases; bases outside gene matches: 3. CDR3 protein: CASRGQGSYGYTF. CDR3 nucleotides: TGTGCCAGTAGGGGACAGGGAAGCTATGGCTACACCTTC. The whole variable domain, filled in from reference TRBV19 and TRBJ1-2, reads DGGITQSPKYLFRKEGQNVTLSCEQNLNHDAMYWYRQDPGQGLRLIYYSQIVNDFQKGDIAEGYSVSREKKESFPLTVTSAQKNPTAFYLCASRGQGSYGYTFGSGTRLTVV.

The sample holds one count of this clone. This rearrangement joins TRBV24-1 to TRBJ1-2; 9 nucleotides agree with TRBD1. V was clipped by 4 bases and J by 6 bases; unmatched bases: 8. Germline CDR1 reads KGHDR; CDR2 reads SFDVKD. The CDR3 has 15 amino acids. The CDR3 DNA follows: TGTGCCACCAGTGAGGCTACAGGGGGCGGGGATGGCTACACCTTC. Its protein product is CATSEATGGGDGYTF.

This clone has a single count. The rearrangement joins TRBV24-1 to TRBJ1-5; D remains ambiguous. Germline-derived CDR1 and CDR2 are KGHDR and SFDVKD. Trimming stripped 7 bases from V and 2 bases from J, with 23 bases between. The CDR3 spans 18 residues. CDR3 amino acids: CATRGLSVGDRRNQPQHF. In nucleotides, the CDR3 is TGTGCCACCAGAGGGCTAAGTGTCGGCGATAGACGCAATCAGCCCCAGCATTTT.

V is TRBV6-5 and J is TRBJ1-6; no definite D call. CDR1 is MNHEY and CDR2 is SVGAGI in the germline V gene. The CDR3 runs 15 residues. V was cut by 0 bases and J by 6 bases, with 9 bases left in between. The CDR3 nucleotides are TGTGCCAGCAGTTACTCGAACAGTGGTAATTCACCCCTCCACTTT. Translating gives CASSYSNSGNSPLHF.

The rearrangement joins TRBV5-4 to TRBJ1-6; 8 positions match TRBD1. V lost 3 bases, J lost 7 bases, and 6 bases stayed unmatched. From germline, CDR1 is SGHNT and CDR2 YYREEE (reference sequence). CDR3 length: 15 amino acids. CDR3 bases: TGTGCCAGCAGCTCCACCGGGACAGGAAATTCACCCCTCCACTTT. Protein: CASSSTGTGNSPLHF.

The CDR3: CAISESWGQPQHF. The DNA of the CDR3 is TGTGCCATCAGTGAGTCGTGGGGTCAGCCCCAGCATTTT. This sequence joins TRBV10-3 and TRBJ1-5; D is uncertain. The CDR3 is made up of 13 amino acids. CDR1 and CDR2 (germline): ENHRY, SYGVKD. V was cut by 0 bases and J by 6 bases, with 6 bases left in between.

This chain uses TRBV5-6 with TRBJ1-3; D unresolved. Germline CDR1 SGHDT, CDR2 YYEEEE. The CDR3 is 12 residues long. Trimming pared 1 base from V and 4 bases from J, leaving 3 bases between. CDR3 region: CASSLLGNTIYF. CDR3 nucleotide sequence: TGTGCCAGCAGCTTGTTGGGAAACACCATATATTTT.

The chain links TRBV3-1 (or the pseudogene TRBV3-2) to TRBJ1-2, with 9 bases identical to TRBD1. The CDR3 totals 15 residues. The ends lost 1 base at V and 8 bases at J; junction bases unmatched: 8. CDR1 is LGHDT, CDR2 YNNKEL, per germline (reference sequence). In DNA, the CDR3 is TGTGCCAGCAGCCAAGTTGACAGGGGGGAGTGGGGCTACACCTTC. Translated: CASSQVDRGEWGYTF.

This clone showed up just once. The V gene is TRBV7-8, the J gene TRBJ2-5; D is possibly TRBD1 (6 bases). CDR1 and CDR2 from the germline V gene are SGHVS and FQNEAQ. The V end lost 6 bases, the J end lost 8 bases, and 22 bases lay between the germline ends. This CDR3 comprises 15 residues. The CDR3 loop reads CASRYGQLHRETQYF. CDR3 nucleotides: TGTGCCAGCAGATATGGACAGCTCCATAGGGAAACCCAGTACTTC.

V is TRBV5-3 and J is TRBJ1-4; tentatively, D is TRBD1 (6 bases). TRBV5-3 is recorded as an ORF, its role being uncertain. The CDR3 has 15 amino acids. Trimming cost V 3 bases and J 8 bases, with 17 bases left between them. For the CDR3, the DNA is TGTGCCAGAAGCTCCTGCGGGGGCGTGGGCGAAAAACTGTTTTTT. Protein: CARSSCGGVGEKLFF.

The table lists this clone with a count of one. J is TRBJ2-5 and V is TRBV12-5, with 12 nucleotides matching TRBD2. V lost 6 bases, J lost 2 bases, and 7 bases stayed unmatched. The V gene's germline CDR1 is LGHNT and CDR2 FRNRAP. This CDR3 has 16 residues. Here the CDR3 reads CASGLGTSGRQETQYF. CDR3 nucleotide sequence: TGTGCTAGTGGACTTGGGACTAGCGGGCGACAAGAGACCCAGTACTTC.

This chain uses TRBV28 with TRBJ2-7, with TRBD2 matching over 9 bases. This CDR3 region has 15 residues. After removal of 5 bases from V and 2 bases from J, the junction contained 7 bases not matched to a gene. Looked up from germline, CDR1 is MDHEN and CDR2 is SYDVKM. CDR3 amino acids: CASSHGLAGPYEQYF. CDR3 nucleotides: TGTGCCAGCAGTCACGGGCTAGCGGGGCCCTACGAGCAGTACTTC.

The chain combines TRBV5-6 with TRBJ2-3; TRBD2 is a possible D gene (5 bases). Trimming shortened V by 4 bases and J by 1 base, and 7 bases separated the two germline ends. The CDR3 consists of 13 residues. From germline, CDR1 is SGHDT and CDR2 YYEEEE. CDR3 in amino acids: CASSGSGTDTQYF. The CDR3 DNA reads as TGTGCCAGCAGCGGGAGTGGCACAGATACGCAGTATTTT. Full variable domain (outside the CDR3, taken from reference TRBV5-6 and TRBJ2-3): DAGVTQSPTHLIKTRGQQVTLRCSPKSGHDTVSWYQQALGQGPQFIFQYYEEEERQRGNFPDRFSGHQFPNYSSELNVNALLLGDSALYLCASSGSGTDTQYFGPGTRLTVL.

Here the CDR3 DNA reads TGTGCCAGCAGTTACTCGCCAGGGTCGACCTACGAGCAGTACTTC. Protein: CASSYSPGSTYEQYF. The V and J genes are TRBV6-2 or TRBV6-3 and TRBJ2-7; D possibly corresponds to TRBD1 (5 bases). CDR1 MNHEY and CDR2 SVGEGT come from the germline V gene. The CDR3 covers 15 residues. V was shortened by 0 bases and J by 2 bases, with 11 bases between the two germline ends.

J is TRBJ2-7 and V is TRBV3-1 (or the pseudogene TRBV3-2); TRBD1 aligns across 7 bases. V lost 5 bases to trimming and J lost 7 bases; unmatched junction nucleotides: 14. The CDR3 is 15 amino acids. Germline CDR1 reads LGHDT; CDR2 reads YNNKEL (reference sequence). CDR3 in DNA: TGTGCCAGCAGCAGAGGGACAGTCAGGCCAAGAGAGCAGTACTTC. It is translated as CASSRGTVRPREQYF.

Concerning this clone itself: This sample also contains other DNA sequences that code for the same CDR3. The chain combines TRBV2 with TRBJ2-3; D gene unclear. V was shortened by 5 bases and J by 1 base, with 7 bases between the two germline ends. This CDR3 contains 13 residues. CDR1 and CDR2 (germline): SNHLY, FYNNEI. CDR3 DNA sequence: TGTGCCAGCAGTCTCGCGGGCACAGATACGCAGTATTTT. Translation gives CASSLAGTDTQYF.

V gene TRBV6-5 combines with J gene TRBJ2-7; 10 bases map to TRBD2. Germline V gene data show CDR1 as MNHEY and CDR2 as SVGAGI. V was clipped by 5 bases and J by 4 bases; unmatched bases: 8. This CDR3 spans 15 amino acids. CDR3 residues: CASSTPLAGRYEQYF. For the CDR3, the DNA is TGTGCCAGCAGTACCCCACTAGCGGGAAGGTACGAGCAGTACTTC.

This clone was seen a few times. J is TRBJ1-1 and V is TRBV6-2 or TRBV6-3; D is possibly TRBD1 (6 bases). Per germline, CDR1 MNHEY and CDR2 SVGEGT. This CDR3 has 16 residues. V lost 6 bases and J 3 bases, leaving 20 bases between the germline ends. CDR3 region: CASSQGWGAGDTEAFF. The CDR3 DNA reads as TGTGCCAGCAGCCAAGGATGGGGGGCGGGCGACACTGAAGCTTTCTTT.

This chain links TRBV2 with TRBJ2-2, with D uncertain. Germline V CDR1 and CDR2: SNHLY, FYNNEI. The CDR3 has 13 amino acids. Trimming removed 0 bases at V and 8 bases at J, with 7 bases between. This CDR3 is CASSEAPEGELFF. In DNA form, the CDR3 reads TGTGCCAGCAGTGAAGCGCCCGAAGGGGAGCTGTTTTTT.

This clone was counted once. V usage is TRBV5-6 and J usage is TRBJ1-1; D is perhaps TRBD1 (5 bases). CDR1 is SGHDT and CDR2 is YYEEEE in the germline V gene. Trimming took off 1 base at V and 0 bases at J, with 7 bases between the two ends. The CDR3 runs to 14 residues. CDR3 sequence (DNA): TGTGCCAGCAGCTTGCGGGGCGTGAACACTGAAGCTTTCTTT. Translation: CASSLRGVNTEAFF.

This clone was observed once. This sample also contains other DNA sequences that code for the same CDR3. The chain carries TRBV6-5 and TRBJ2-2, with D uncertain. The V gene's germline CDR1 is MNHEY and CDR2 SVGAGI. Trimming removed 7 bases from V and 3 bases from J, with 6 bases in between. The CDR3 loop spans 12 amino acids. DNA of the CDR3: TGTGCCAGCACTCGGGACACCGGGGAGCTGTTTTTT. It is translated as CASTRDTGELFF.

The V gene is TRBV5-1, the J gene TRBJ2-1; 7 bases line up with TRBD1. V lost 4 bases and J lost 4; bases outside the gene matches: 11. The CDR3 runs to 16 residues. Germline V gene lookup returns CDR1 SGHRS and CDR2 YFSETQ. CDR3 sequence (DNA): TGCGCCAGCAGCAAACGTCAAGGGGGCGAGTACAATGAGCAGTTCTTC. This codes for CASSKRQGGEYNEQFF.